These 30 T cell receptor beta chains were sequenced from one sample in a study of neurological immune-mediated disorders. TCRdb analysed the 5' RACE reads with MiXCR anew, one entry per CDR3 protein. This table holds about 18,000 distinct CDR3 sequences, roughly 3% found once. Sequencing input: CD8+ T cells from blood. The receptor set was obtained from a woman between 40 and 50 years old in good health.

This clonotype has at least ten counts. V gene TRBV27 combines with J gene TRBJ2-7; 11 positions agree with TRBD2. With 7 bases clipped from V and 2 bases from J, the junction kept 7 bases outside the gene matches. The CDR3 spans 15 residues. Per germline, CDR1 MNHEY and CDR2 SMNVEV (reference sequence). The CDR3 reads CASTHLAGGPYEQYF. Written as DNA, the CDR3 is TGTGCCAGCACCCATCTAGCGGGAGGACCCTACGAGCAGTACTTC.

This clonotype has at least ten counts. Germline and junction disagree at one end, which may indicate a read error. The gene calls are TRBV7-2 and TRBJ1-6; tentatively, D is TRBD1 (6 bases). Germline CDR1 SGHTA, CDR2 FQGNSA. There are 15 residues in the CDR3. CDR3 nucleotide sequence: TGTGCCAGCAGCCCTCGGGACAACTATAACTCACCCCTCCACTTT. Protein sequence: CASSPRDNYNSPLHF.

In this sample, this clonotype turned up many times. The chain uses TRBV5-1 and TRBJ2-3; 10 bases fit TRBD2. Looked up from germline, CDR1 is SGHRS and CDR2 is YFSETQ. The CDR3 runs 15 residues. V lost 2 bases, J lost 4 bases, and 4 bases stayed unmatched. The chain's CDR3 is CASSFSSGSADTQYF. In DNA, the CDR3 is TGCGCCAGCAGCTTTTCTAGCGGGAGTGCAGATACGCAGTATTTT.

This clonotype was observed many times. The genes are TRBV27 and TRBJ1-6, with D possibly matching TRBD1 (5 bases). The CDR3 covers 15 residues. Germline V gene lookup returns CDR1 MNHEY and CDR2 SMNVEV (reference sequence). V lost 0 bases and J 3 bases, leaving 6 bases between the germline ends. The CDR3 bases are TGTGCCAGCAGTTTATCCGACAGCTATAATTCACCCCTCCACTTT. Translation: CASSLSDSYNSPLHF.

This clonotype came up many times. This sequence joins TRBV28 and TRBJ1-3; possible D gene TRBD1, 5 bases. CDR3 length: 14 amino acids. V gave up 3 bases and J gave up 4 bases, with 10 bases separating them. Per the germline V gene, CDR1 is MDHEN and CDR2 is SYDVKM. The CDR3 region is CASSFGAPGNTIYF. The CDR3 nucleotides read TGTGCCAGCAGTTTCGGGGCTCCAGGAAACACCATATATTTT. The full variable domain, its missing parts supplied by reference TRBV28 and TRBJ1-3, is DVKVTQSSRYLVKRTGEKVFLECVQDMDHENMFWYRQDPGLGLRLIYFSYDVKMKEKGDIPEGYSVSREKKERFSLILESASTNQTSMYLCASSFGAPGNTIYFGEGSWLTVV.

This chain connects TRBV13 to TRBJ2-3; D may be TRBD2 (7 bases). Trimming pared 2 bases from V and 3 bases from J, leaving 12 bases between. Germline loops: CDR1 PRHDT, CDR2 FYEKMQ (reference sequence). The CDR3 has 15 amino acids. The CDR3 nucleotides read TGTGCCAGCAGCTTAAGGGGGAGGGGGACAGATACGCAGTATTTT. It specifies CASSLRGRGTDTQYF.

This clonotype was seen at least ten times. The rearrangement uses TRBV11-1 and TRBJ2-7; maybe TRBD2 (5 bases). The V and J ends lost 1 base and 3 bases respectively, with 16 bases between them. The CDR3 is 16 amino acids. The germline gives CDR1 SGHAT, CDR2 FQDESV (reference sequence). CDR3: CASSLDSRARGYEQYF. CDR3 bases: TGTGCCAGCAGCTTAGACTCGAGGGCGCGAGGCTACGAGCAGTACTTC.

This clonotype was observed at least ten times. The genes are TRBV2 and TRBJ2-1, with D perhaps TRBD2 (6 bases). The V end was cut by 0 bases, the J end by 1 base, with 16 bases between. CDR1 is SNHLY and CDR2 is FYNNEI in the germline V gene. The CDR3 has 18 residues. DNA for the CDR3: TGTGCCAGCAGTGAAGCCCCATCGTCAGCGGGTTCCTACAATGAGCAGTTCTTC. Its translation is CASSEAPSSAGSYNEQFF.

By share of the sample, this clonotype is medium-sized. The chain has TRBV5-1 and TRBJ2-3; 7 nucleotides align to TRBD1. The CDR3 loop spans 15 amino acids. Germline V gene lookup returns CDR1 SGHRS and CDR2 YFSETQ. V was pared by 0 bases and J by 2 bases, with 3 bases of the junction left unmatched. CDR3 region: CASSLEGQHTDTQYF. The CDR3 DNA is TGCGCCAGCAGCTTGGAGGGACAGCACACAGATACGCAGTATTTT.

This clonotype was picked up many times. This chain joins TRBV5-1 and TRBJ2-5, with 9 bases lining up with TRBD1. V was pared by 3 bases and J by 4 bases, with 7 bases of the junction left unmatched. Germline V gene lookup returns CDR1 SGHRS and CDR2 YFSETQ. The CDR3 consists of 15 residues. The CDR3 nucleotides read TGCGCCAGCAGCTCCAAGCCGGGACAGGGAGAGACCCAGTACTTC. Amino acid sequence: CASSSKPGQGETQYF.

Many counts were recorded for this clonotype. The gene calls are TRBV5-5 and TRBJ1-2; unclear D gene. Trimming stripped 0 bases from V and 2 bases from J, with 8 bases between. Germline V gives CDR1 SGHKS, CDR2 YYEKEE (reference sequence). The length of the CDR3 is 14 residues. The CDR3 DNA reads as TGTGCCAGCAGCTTGGTATCAGAAAACTATGGCTACACCTTC. Amino acids: CASSLVSENYGYTF.

At least ten counts were recorded for this clonotype. This chain joins TRBV12-3 or TRBV12-4 and TRBJ2-7, with 7 bases that match TRBD2. The CDR3 spans 16 residues. Germline trimming cut 3 bases from V and 7 bases from J; bases unmatched to any gene: 15. CDR3 protein: CASSLTRALLGGEQYF. In DNA form, the CDR3 reads TGTGCCAGCAGTTTGACCAGGGCCCTCCTGGGGGGGGAGCAGTACTTC.

The sample holds many counts of this clonotype. The V call is TRBV7-2, the J call TRBJ2-4; 11 positions match TRBD2. Germline lookup yields CDR1 SGHTA and CDR2 FQGNSA. The CDR3 consists of 16 residues. V shed 5 bases and J 0 bases; nucleotides not matched to a gene: 3. CDR3 in amino acids: CASSGGLAVAKNIQYF. The CDR3 DNA sequence: TGTGCCAGCAGCGGGGGACTAGCGGTAGCCAAAAACATTCAGTACTTC. The complete variable domain, with remaining parts taken from reference TRBV7-2 and TRBJ2-4, reads GAGVSQSPSNKVTEKGKDVELRCDPISGHTALYWYRQSLGQGLEFLIYFQGNSAPDKSGLPSDRFSAERTGGSVSTLTIQRTQQEDSAVYLCASSGGLAVAKNIQYFGAGTRLSVL.

The table lists this clonotype with many counts. The chain has TRBV20-1 and TRBJ2-1; 8 bases fit TRBD2. The CDR3 covers 14 residues. From germline, CDR1 is DFQATT and CDR2 SNEGSKA (reference sequence). The junction had 9 bases not matched to a gene; V was cut back by 3 bases and J by 8 bases. Here the CDR3 reads CSASAGLGFHEQFF. CDR3 sequence (DNA): TGCAGTGCTAGCGCGGGACTAGGTTTTCATGAGCAGTTCTTC.

This clonotype appeared many times. The CDR3 here is CASSPSTGNSYEQYF. The CDR3, as DNA: TGTGCCAGCAGCCCCTCGACAGGGAACTCCTACGAGCAGTACTTC. The genes are TRBV7-3 and TRBJ2-7; 7 bases line up with TRBD1. CDR1 is SGHTA, CDR2 FQGTGA, per germline. CDR3 length equals 15 residues. V shed 5 bases and J 0 bases; nucleotides not matched to a gene: 7.

The chain employs TRBV28 and TRBJ2-1, with TRBD2 matching over 8 bases. Germline V gene lookup returns CDR1 MDHEN and CDR2 SYDVKM. CDR3 size: 17 residues. Trimming removed 2 bases from V and 7 bases from J; junction bases left unmatched: 13. CDR3: CASSLVLLAAGSNEQFF. The CDR3 DNA is TGTGCCAGCAGTTTAGTTCTACTAGCGGCGGGGTCGAATGAGCAGTTCTTC.

This clonotype was seen at least ten times. J is TRBJ2-1 and V is TRBV10-3, with a weak D call TRBD2 (6 bases). Germline-derived CDR1 and CDR2 are ENHRY and SYGVKD. This CDR3 is built from 18 residues. Trimming took off 0 bases at V and 7 bases at J, with 22 bases between the two ends. The DNA of the CDR3 is TGTGCCATCAGTGAGTCGGGCGACGGAGGGAGACCGGTGAATGAGCAGTTCTTC. It specifies CAISESGDGGRPVNEQFF.

This clonotype was observed many times. This chain uses TRBV4-2 with TRBJ1-5, with D unclear. V lost 0 bases to trimming and J lost 6 bases, with 12 bases between them. Per the germline V gene, CDR1 is LGHNA and CDR2 is YNFKEQ. This CDR3 comprises 15 residues. The DNA of the CDR3 is TGTGCCAGCAGCCAAGAGCTCGGAGGTAGTCAGCCCCAGCATTTT. Its translation: CASSQELGGSQPQHF.

This clonotype was seen at least ten times. This chain uses TRBV7-6 with TRBJ2-1; the D is unclear. Germline V gives CDR1 SGHVS, CDR2 FNYEAQ. This CDR3 has 13 amino acids. V shed 0 bases and J shed 7 bases, with 7 bases lying between them. The CDR3 DNA sequence: TGTGCCAGCAGCTTAGCCACATCTAATGAGCAGTTCTTC. This gives the protein CASSLATSNEQFF. The whole variable domain, filled in from reference TRBV7-6 and TRBJ2-1, reads GAGVSQSPRYKVTKRGQDVALRCDPISGHVSLYWYRQALGQGPEFLTYFNYEAQQDKSGLPNDRFSAERPEGSISTLTIQRTEQRDSAMYRCASSLATSNEQFFGPGTRLTVL.

This clonotype has ten or more counts. This chain joins TRBV20-1 and TRBJ2-7; 7 bases agree with TRBD2. The CDR3 length is 14 residues. Trimming removed 1 base from V and 1 base from J; junction bases left unmatched: 4. Germline-derived CDR1 and CDR2 are DFQATT and SNEGSKA (reference sequence). CDR3 DNA sequence: TGCAGTGCTAGAGTATTGGGGGGGTCCTACGAGCAGTACTTC. Translated, it gives CSARVLGGSYEQYF.

This clonotype was seen at least ten times. This chain uses TRBV10-3 with TRBJ2-3; 11 bases are a match to TRBD2. Germline CDR1 is ENHRY and CDR2 is SYGVKD. CDR3 length: 18 amino acids. Trimming at V came to 4 bases and at J to 5 bases, leaving 14 bases not matched to a gene. The CDR3 spells CAISASLLLAGEVDTQYF. The CDR3 DNA follows: TGTGCCATCAGTGCGTCATTACTACTAGCGGGAGAGGTAGATACGCAGTATTTT.

This clonotype is medium-sized. CDR3 DNA sequence: TGTGCCAGCAGGGACGGTCACACTGAAGCTTTCTTT. The encoded protein is CASRDGHTEAFF. The chain couples TRBV2 to TRBJ1-1; D not resolved. CDR1 is SNHLY and CDR2 is FYNNEI in the germline V gene. Trimming pared 6 bases from V and 3 bases from J, leaving 8 bases between. The CDR3 totals 12 residues. Combining the CDR3 with reference TRBV2 and TRBJ1-1 gives the whole variable domain EPEVTQTPSHQVTQMGQEVILRCVPISNHLYFYWYRQILGQKVEFLVSFYNNEISEKSEIFDDQFSVERPDGSNFTLKIRSTKLEDSAMYFCASRDGHTEAFFGQGTRLTVV.

This clonotype was observed many times. The chain joins TRBV7-2 to TRBJ2-2; TRBD2 agrees at 9 bases. With 1 base clipped from V and 6 bases from J, the junction kept 6 bases outside the gene matches. Germline V lookup: CDR1 SGHTA, CDR2 FQGNSA. This CDR3 is 16 amino acids long. This chain's CDR3 is CASSLVGGRVAGELFF. The CDR3 nucleotides read TGTGCCAGCAGCTTAGTTGGCGGGAGGGTCGCCGGGGAGCTGTTTTTT.

This clonotype was counted at least ten times. A much larger clone lies one base from this, so it may be a read error. The V and J genes are TRBV5-6 and TRBJ1-2; D is perhaps TRBD1 (5 bases). The germline V gene encodes CDR1 SGHDT and CDR2 YYEEEE. The CDR3 is 15 residues long. The V end was cut by 6 bases, the J end by 2 bases, with 17 bases between. The CDR3 reads CASNFGPGQNYGYTF. CDR3 bases: TGTGCCAGCAACTTCGGCCCGGGGCAGAACTATGGCTACACCTTC. The full variable domain, in which reference TRBV5-6 and TRBJ1-2 provide the parts outside the CDR3, is DAGVTQSPTHLIKTRGQQVTLRCSPKSGHDTVSWYQQALGQGPQFIFQYYEEEERQRGNFPDRFSGHQFPNYSSELNVNALLLGDSALYLCASNFGPGQNYGYTFGSGTRLTVV.

This clonotype was recorded at least ten times. This chain uses TRBV2 with TRBJ1-2; D uncertain. CDR3 length equals 12 residues. The ends were cut back, 0 bases at V and 4 bases at J, with 3 bases in the middle. Germline CDR1 SNHLY, CDR2 FYNNEI. CDR3: CASSEAVYGYTF. The CDR3 nucleotides read TGTGCCAGCAGTGAAGCGGTCTATGGCTACACCTTC.

At least ten counts were recorded for this clonotype. V gene TRBV29-1 combines with J gene TRBJ2-1; 15 nucleotides agree with TRBD2. Trimming removed 6 bases from V and 8 bases from J; junction bases left unmatched: 2. CDR1 is SQVTM, CDR2 ANQGSEA, per germline. CDR3 length: 13 residues. Written as DNA, the CDR3 is TGCAGCGTGGGACTAGCGGGAGGACATGAGCAGTTCTTC. Protein product: CSVGLAGGHEQFF.

Many counts were recorded for this clonotype. The V call is TRBV4-3, the J call TRBJ1-1; D gene uncertain. CDR3 size: 13 residues. V lost 0 bases to trimming and J lost 7 bases, with 9 bases between them. The germline V gene encodes CDR1 LGHNA and CDR2 YSLEER. CDR3 sequence: CASSQDRSGEAFF. CDR3 coding DNA: TGCGCCAGCAGCCAAGATCGATCCGGTGAAGCTTTCTTT.

This clonotype appeared a few times. The rearrangement uses TRBV19 and TRBJ1-1; TRBD1 might be the D (5 bases). CDR3 length equals 16 residues. From germline, CDR1 is LNHDA and CDR2 SQIVND (reference sequence). V was trimmed by 5 bases and J by 8 bases, leaving 24 bases between them. CDR3 sequence: CASSFDHLGRGGEAFF. In DNA, the CDR3 is TGTGCCAGTAGTTTCGACCACCTCGGTCGGGGGGGAGAAGCTTTCTTT.

This clonotype was observed many times. The rearrangement joins TRBV5-1 to TRBJ2-1, with 11 bases identical to TRBD2. Germline trimming cut 3 bases from V and 3 bases from J; bases unmatched to any gene: 2. Germline loops: CDR1 SGHRS, CDR2 YFSETQ. This CDR3 is 15 amino acids long. For the CDR3, the DNA is TGCGCCAGCAGCTATGGACTAGCGGGCTACAATGAGCAGTTCTTC. Residues: CASSYGLAGYNEQFF.

This clonotype appeared many times. The chain employs TRBV13 and TRBJ2-6, with D unresolved. Germline CDR1 reads PRHDT; CDR2 reads FYEKMQ (reference sequence). The V and J ends lost 5 bases and 0 bases respectively, with 14 bases between them. The CDR3 is 17 residues long. The CDR3 DNA follows: TGTGCCAGCAGCCCCCCCCCGGTAGGCTCTGGGGCCAACGTCCTGACTTTC. The encoded protein is CASSPPPVGSGANVLTF.